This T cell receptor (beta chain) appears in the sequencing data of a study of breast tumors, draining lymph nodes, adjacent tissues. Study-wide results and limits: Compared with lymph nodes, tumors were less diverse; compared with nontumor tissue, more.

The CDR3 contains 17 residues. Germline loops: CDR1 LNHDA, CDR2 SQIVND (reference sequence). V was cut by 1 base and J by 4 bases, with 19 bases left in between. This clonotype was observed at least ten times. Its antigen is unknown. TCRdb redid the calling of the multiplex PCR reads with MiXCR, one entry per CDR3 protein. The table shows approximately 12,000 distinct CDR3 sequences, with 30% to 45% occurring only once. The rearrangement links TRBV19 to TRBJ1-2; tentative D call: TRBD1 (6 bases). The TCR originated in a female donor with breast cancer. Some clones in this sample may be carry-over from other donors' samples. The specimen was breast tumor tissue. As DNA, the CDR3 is TGTGCCAGTAGTATAGCCCGAGACAGGACCAGGGGCTATGGCTACACCTTC. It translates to CASSIARDRTRGYGYTF.